The 28 T cell receptor beta chains in this list originate from one sample, sequenced in a study of T cell responses to AZD1222 COVID-19 vaccine (dated by TCRdb to the early 2020s). The time point label of this sample denotes: baseline before first vaccination. Library preparation employed the immunoSEQ multiplex PCR assay. Drawn from immuneACCESS, this table holds only the in-frame rearrangements with V and J called that TCRdb kept. Clones are partly lost; checked studies trace under half to an unresolved V gene and leave the rest unexplained. In this sample the table shows approximately 70,000 clones, about four fifths of which occur a single time. The ten largest clones represent around 5.4% of the sample. Specimen: peripheral blood, collected on day 0 of AZD1222 vaccination. These receptors originate from an adult in good health.

CDR3 sequence reads: CASSLYSGYEQYF. For the CDR3, the DNA is TGTGCCAGCAGCTTATACAGTGGCTACGAGCAGTACTTC. The gene calls are TRBV11-2 and TRBJ2-7; no clear D gene. Trimming took off 2 bases at V and 3 bases at J, with 8 bases between the two ends. The CDR3 totals 13 residues. CDR1 SGHAT and CDR2 FQNNGV come from the germline V gene. Drawing the rest from reference TRBV11-2 and TRBJ2-7, the complete variable domain is EAGVAQSPRYKIIEKRQSVAFWCNPISGHATLYWYQQILGQGPKLLIQFQNNGVVDDSQLPKDRFSAERLKGVDSTLKIQPAKLEDSAVYLCASSLYSGYEQYFGPGTRLTVT.

The V call is TRBV13, the J call TRBJ1-5; tentative D call: TRBD1 (6 bases). Germline lookup yields CDR1 PRHDT and CDR2 FYEKMQ (reference sequence). This CDR3 is built from 15 residues. The V and J ends lost 0 bases and 6 bases respectively, with 12 bases between them. The CDR3 nucleotides are TGTGCCAGCAGCTTAGGCGGGCCCAGGGGTCAGCCCCAGCATTTT. Protein product: CASSLGGPRGQPQHF.

The gene calls are TRBV7-2 and TRBJ1-1; 10 positions agree with TRBD1. Trimming took 5 bases from V and 7 from J; bases not matched to a gene: 10. CDR3 length: 15 residues. The germline gives CDR1 SGHTA, CDR2 FQGNSA. This chain's CDR3 is CASSVDRGRENEAFF. The CDR3 DNA reads TGTGCCAGCAGCGTAGACAGGGGGCGAGAGAATGAAGCTTTCTTT.

On this clone: Other DNA variants within this sample encode the same CDR3. The chain couples TRBV27 to TRBJ2-7; D remains unclear. Trimming shortened V by 5 bases and J by 0 bases, and 5 bases separated the two germline ends. The CDR3 runs to 12 residues. Germline CDR1 and CDR2: MNHEY and SMNVEV (reference sequence). CDR3 loop: CASSLYSYEQYF. CDR3 bases: TGTGCCAGCAGTCTTTACTCCTACGAGCAGTACTTC.

The CDR3 DNA reads as TGTGCCAGCTCCGAGGACAGTCCCTACGAGCAGTACTTC. Translating it yields CASSEDSPYEQYF. This chain joins TRBV28 and TRBJ2-7, with a weak D call TRBD1 (6 bases). This CDR3 contains 13 residues. Germline V lookup: CDR1 MDHEN, CDR2 SYDVKM. V was shortened by 8 bases and J by 2 bases, with 13 bases between the two germline ends.

This chain links TRBV10-3 with TRBJ1-4; 11 bases are a match to TRBD1. Germline V gene data show CDR1 as ENHRY and CDR2 as SYGVKD. J was trimmed by 7 bases and V by 3 bases; bases with no gene match: 7. The CDR3 runs 16 residues. The CDR3 here is CAISEPGQGAGEKLFF. In nucleotides, the CDR3 is TGTGCCATCAGTGAACCCGGACAGGGGGCCGGTGAAAAACTGTTTTTT.

This chain connects TRBV5-1 to TRBJ2-3; D is undetermined. The germline V and J ends were trimmed by 0 bases and 1 base, with 9 bases remaining between them. The germline V gene has CDR1 SGHRS and CDR2 YFSETQ. The CDR3 is 15 amino acids. The CDR3 DNA reads as TGCGCCAGCAGCTTGGCCTCCCCGGGCACAGATACGCAGTATTTT. This translates into CASSLASPGTDTQYF.

V gene TRBV6-1 combines with J gene TRBJ1-5, with 7 nucleotides matching TRBD1. Germline V CDR1 and CDR2: MNHNS, SASEGT. With 3 bases clipped from V and 4 bases from J, the junction kept 12 bases outside the gene matches. The CDR3 is 17 amino acids. CDR3 loop: CASSERQGGKGNQPQHF. The CDR3 region has the DNA TGTGCCAGCAGTGAGCGACAGGGAGGGAAGGGTAATCAGCCCCAGCATTTT.

The chain couples TRBV27 to TRBJ1-2, with 7 nucleotides matching TRBD1. V was clipped by 5 bases and J by 4 bases; unmatched bases: 1. This CDR3 has 12 residues. In germline, CDR1 is MNHEY, CDR2 SMNVEV (reference sequence). CDR3 in DNA: TGTGCCAGCAGTGGGGACAGCTATGGCTACACCTTC. Encoded protein: CASSGDSYGYTF.

The genes are TRBV4-2 and TRBJ2-7; D might be TRBD1 or TRBD2, each matching 5 bases. The CDR3 covers 16 residues. V lost 4 bases and J 6 bases, leaving 22 bases between the germline ends. Germline lookup yields CDR1 LGHNA and CDR2 YNFKEQ. In nucleotides, the CDR3 is TGTGCCAGCAGCCCAGGGACGGGCTCTGTATTGGGCGAGCAGTACTTC. It translates to CASSPGTGSVLGEQYF.

The chain combines TRBV6-5 with TRBJ1-5; D not resolved. Germline assignment: CDR1 MNHEY and CDR2 SVGAGI. Trimming cost V 6 bases and J 5 bases, with 8 bases left between them. The CDR3 consists of 12 residues. The CDR3, as DNA: TGTGCCAGCAGGCGGATTGATCAGCCCCAGCATTTT. It yields the protein CASRRIDQPQHF.

This chain joins TRBV14 and TRBJ2-7; TRBD1 matches at 9 bases. The germline CDR1 and CDR2 sequences are SGHDN and FVKESK. Trimming removed 3 bases from V and 5 bases from J; junction bases left unmatched: 5. CDR3 size: 14 residues. The CDR3 region is CASSHWDRAHEQYF. The CDR3, as DNA: TGTGCCAGCAGCCACTGGGACAGGGCGCACGAGCAGTACTTC.

A note on this clone: It is unclear where the CDR3 begins or ends on the DNA, so no DNA is shown, and the CDR3 is as TCRdb lists it. The chain links TRBV5-1 to TRBJ2-3. The CDR3 has 13 residues if both end residues are counted. The germline CDR1 and CDR2 sequences are SGHRS and YFSETQ. The CDR3 sequence is CASSSSGQDTQYF.

The chain has TRBV2 and TRBJ2-3; 7 nucleotides agree with TRBD2. This CDR3 comprises 15 residues. Trimming cost V 6 bases and J 1 base; bases outside gene matches: 7. Germline CDR1 reads SNHLY; CDR2 reads FYNNEI. The CDR3 here is CASSGGLDRTDTQYF. The CDR3 DNA sequence: TGTGCCAGCAGCGGAGGACTAGATCGCACAGATACGCAGTATTTT.

The chain uses TRBV28 and TRBJ1-6; possibly TRBD1 for D (6 bases). Per germline, CDR1 MDHEN and CDR2 SYDVKM. The V end was cut by 1 base, the J end by 0 bases, with 13 bases between. The CDR3 extends over 18 amino acids. DNA of the CDR3: TGTGCCAGCAGTTTATATATCGGACAGAGCTCCTATAATTCACCCCTCCACTTT. Its protein is CASSLYIGQSSYNSPLHF.

The V gene is TRBV3-1 (or the pseudogene TRBV3-2), the J gene TRBJ2-5; TRBD2 matches 7 bases. Germline-derived CDR1 and CDR2 are LGHDT and YNNKEL (reference sequence). The CDR3 has 16 residues. V gave up 1 base and J gave up 3 bases; unmatched junction bases: 8. DNA for the CDR3: TGTGCCAGCAGCCAAGGCGGGAGCGGGGATGAAGAGACCCAGTACTTC. Amino acid sequence: CASSQGGSGDEETQYF.

This clone was seen once. The chain employs TRBV25-1 and TRBJ1-2, with 8 nucleotides matching TRBD1. Looked up from germline, CDR1 is MGHDK and CDR2 is SYGVNS. This CDR3 contains 14 residues. The V and J ends lost 4 bases and 5 bases, in that order; junction bases with no gene match: 6. CDR3 residues: CASSGGQGLYGYTF. DNA of the CDR3: TGTGCCAGCAGTGGCGGACAGGGATTATATGGCTACACCTTC.

The chain employs TRBV28 and TRBJ2-3; D gene uncertain. Between the trimmed V and J ends, which lost 0 bases and 2 bases, there was a span of 15 bases. CDR1 is MDHEN and CDR2 is SYDVKM in the germline V gene. CDR3 size: 17 residues. The CDR3 loop reads CASSLWSGVGFTDTQYF. Here the CDR3 DNA reads TGTGCCAGCAGTTTATGGTCCGGAGTGGGGTTCACAGATACGCAGTATTTT.

The chain combines TRBV6-1 with TRBJ2-1, with no clear D. The CDR3 has 15 residues. Per germline, CDR1 MNHNS and CDR2 SASEGT. Trimming took 3 bases from V and 0 from J, leaving 9 bases between them. The CDR3: CASSETVSSYNEQFF. The CDR3 region has the DNA TGTGCCAGCAGTGAGACGGTTAGCTCCTACAATGAGCAGTTCTTC.

This sequence joins TRBV6-2 or TRBV6-3 and TRBJ2-3; D remains ambiguous. V lost 0 bases, J lost 3 bases, and 7 bases lay in between. CDR1 and CDR2 from the germline V gene are MNHEY and SVGEGT. The CDR3 extends over 14 amino acids. The CDR3 region is CASSYSRRTDTQYF. As DNA, the CDR3 is TGTGCCAGCAGTTACTCGCGTAGGACAGATACGCAGTATTTT.

This clone was seen a handful of times. This rearrangement joins TRBV27 to TRBJ1-1; the D gene is possibly TRBD1 (6 bases). Germline V gene lookup returns CDR1 MNHEY and CDR2 SMNVEV (reference sequence). V lost 7 bases and J lost 2, with 14 bases in between. The CDR3 has 14 amino acids. CDR3 coding DNA: TGTGCCAGCAACGTACAGGGCCCCAACACTGAAGCTTTCTTT. This encodes CASNVQGPNTEAFF.

This chain uses TRBV18 with TRBJ1-1; D not resolved. From germline, CDR1 is KGHSH and CDR2 LQKENI. Trimming cost V 1 base and J 10 bases, with 13 bases left between them. The CDR3 has 13 residues. CDR3 region: CASSPREDLRAFF. The CDR3 region has the DNA TGTGCCAGCTCACCACGGGAAGACTTGCGAGCTTTCTTT.

This clone was seen a handful of times. This chain joins TRBV7-9 and TRBJ2-1; no clear D gene. V was cut by 2 bases and J by 3 bases, with 2 bases left in between. CDR1 is SEHNR, CDR2 FQNEAQ, per germline (reference sequence). The CDR3 consists of 12 residues. CDR3 loop: CASSLIYNEQFF. In nucleotides, the CDR3 is TGTGCCAGCAGCTTAATCTACAATGAGCAGTTCTTC.

The V gene is TRBV7-8, the J gene TRBJ2-1; no clear D gene. Trimming shortened V by 5 bases and J by 5 bases, and 7 bases separated the two germline ends. The CDR3 spans 12 residues. CDR1 and CDR2 (germline): SGHVS, FQNEAQ. In DNA, the CDR3 is TGTGCCAGCAGCCTCCCAGACAATGAGCAGTTCTTC. Translating it yields CASSLPDNEQFF.

This clone was detected only a few times. This chain connects TRBV19 to TRBJ2-5; D is uncertain. The CDR3 covers 13 residues. Trimming took off 1 base at V and 5 bases at J, with 8 bases between the two ends. Germline V gives CDR1 LNHDA, CDR2 SQIVND (reference sequence). CDR3 bases: TGTGCCAGTAGTATAGGACGTGGGGAGACCCAGTACTTC. Its protein product is CASSIGRGETQYF.

This sequence joins TRBV7-2 and TRBJ1-3; perhaps TRBD1 as D (5 bases). The germline gives CDR1 SGHTA, CDR2 FQGNSA. Trimming removed 5 bases at V and 3 bases at J, with 14 bases between. The CDR3 extends over 15 amino acids. CDR3 amino acids: CASSPGAGLGNTIYF. The CDR3 DNA sequence: TGTGCCAGCAGCCCCGGGGCAGGGCTTGGAAACACCATATATTTT. Full variable domain (outside the CDR3, taken from reference TRBV7-2 and TRBJ1-3): GAGVSQSPSNKVTEKGKDVELRCDPISGHTALYWYRQSLGQGLEFLIYFQGNSAPDKSGLPSDRFSAERTGGSVSTLTIQRTQQEDSAVYLCASSPGAGLGNTIYFGEGSWLTVV.

This clone was picked up a small number of times. The chain carries TRBV29-1 and TRBJ2-7; D may be TRBD2 (6 bases). Between the trimmed V and J ends, which lost 5 bases and 4 bases, there was a span of 12 bases. Germline lookup yields CDR1 SQVTM and CDR2 ANQGSEA. The CDR3 consists of 12 residues. CDR3 in DNA: TGCAGCGTTTTGGAGGGGAAGTACGAGCAGTACTTC. Amino acids: CSVLEGKYEQYF.

Only a few counts were recorded for this clone. V and J are TRBV28 and TRBJ1-1, with D perhaps matching TRBD1 (5 bases). Germline lookup yields CDR1 MDHEN and CDR2 SYDVKM. The length of the CDR3 is 15 residues. V lost 3 bases to trimming and J lost 5 bases, with 16 bases between them. The CDR3, as DNA: TGTGCCAGCAGTTTCCGAGCCCGGCGGGGGACTGAAGCTTTCTTT. Its translation is CASSFRARRGTEAFF.